These 5 T cell receptor beta chains were all obtained from the same sample, sequenced in a study of siplizumab effects on memory and regulatory T cells. Assay used: immunoSEQ multiplex PCR; TCRdb lists only in-frame clones, some missing. The data show over 90,000 clones, roughly 92% seen once. The sequenced sample was CD4+ T cells sorted from blood. The receptors shown here come from a human donor in good health.

The chain recombines TRBV15 with TRBJ1-2, with TRBD1 matching over 9 bases. The CDR3 contains 17 residues. V was clipped by 0 bases and J by 3 bases; unmatched bases: 8. Per the germline V gene, CDR1 is LNHNV and CDR2 is YYDKDF (reference sequence). The CDR3 nucleotides are TGTGCCACCAGCAGAGACCTACGTCGGACAGGGGACTATGGCTACACCTTC. This encodes CATSRDLRRTGDYGYTF.

The genes are TRBV19 and TRBJ1-3; 7 bases map to TRBD1. The V gene end was trimmed by 6 bases and the J gene end by 2 bases; junction bases not matched to a gene: 7. This CDR3 comprises 15 residues. CDR1 LNHDA and CDR2 SQIVND come from the germline V gene (reference sequence). As DNA, the CDR3 is TGTGCCAGTAGGCCAACGACAGGGACTGGAAACACCATATATTTT. Its translation: CASRPTTGTGNTIYF.

The chain links TRBV4-1 to TRBJ1-1; perhaps TRBD1 as D (6 bases). The V and J ends lost 5 bases and 5 bases respectively, with 15 bases between them. The CDR3 spans 14 residues. Germline values: CDR1 MGHRA, CDR2 YSYEKL. This CDR3 reads CASSSTGTITEAFF. For the CDR3, the DNA is TGCGCCAGCAGCTCCACCGGGACAATAACTGAAGCTTTCTTT.

The chain employs TRBV6-5 and TRBJ1-5, with D uncertain. Trimming shortened V by 4 bases and J by 8 bases, and 12 bases separated the two germline ends. The CDR3 extends over 13 amino acids. The V gene's germline CDR1 is MNHEY and CDR2 SVGAGI. CDR3 in DNA: TGTGCCAGCAGTTTTAAAGTTGGGGAGCCCCAGCATTTT. Translated: CASSFKVGEPQHF.

The chain couples TRBV4-1 to TRBJ2-1, with D perhaps being TRBD1 or TRBD2 (5 bases each). Trimming took off 1 base at V and 6 bases at J, with 16 bases between the two ends. This CDR3 has 16 amino acids. Germline CDR1 is MGHRA and CDR2 is YSYEKL. The DNA of the CDR3 is TGCGCCAGCAGCCAAGGGTGGGGCAGGGACGGCAATGAGCAGTTCTTC. This sequence encodes CASSQGWGRDGNEQFF.